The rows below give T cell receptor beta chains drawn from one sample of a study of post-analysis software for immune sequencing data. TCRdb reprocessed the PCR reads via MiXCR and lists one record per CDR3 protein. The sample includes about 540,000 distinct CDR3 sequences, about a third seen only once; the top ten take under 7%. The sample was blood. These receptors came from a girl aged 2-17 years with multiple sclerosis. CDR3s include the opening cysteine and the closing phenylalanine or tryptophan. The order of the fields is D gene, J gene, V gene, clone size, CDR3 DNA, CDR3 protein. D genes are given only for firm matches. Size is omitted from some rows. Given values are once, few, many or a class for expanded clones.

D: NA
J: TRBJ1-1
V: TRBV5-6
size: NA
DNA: TGTGCCAGCACCGTGGGGAGTTCGAACACTGAAGCTTTCTTT
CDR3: CASTVGSSNTEAFF

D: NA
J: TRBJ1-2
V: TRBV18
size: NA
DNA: TGTGCCAGCTCACCCACATCAGCATATGGCTACACCTTC
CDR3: CASSPTSAYGYTF

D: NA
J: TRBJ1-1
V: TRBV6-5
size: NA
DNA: TGTGCCAGCAGGCATAACTGGGGGGCTGCGAACACTGAAGCTTTCTTT
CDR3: CASRHNWGAANTEAFF

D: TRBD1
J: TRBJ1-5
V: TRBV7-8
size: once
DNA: TGTGCCAGCAGCCCGAGACAGGGATGGCGATACTCAAATCAGCCCCAGCATTTT
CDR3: CASSPRQGWRYSNQPQHF

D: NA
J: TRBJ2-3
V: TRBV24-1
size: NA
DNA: TGTGCCACCAGTGATCCAGGGGATTCTAGCACAGATACGCAGTATTTT
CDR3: CATSDPGDSSTDTQYF

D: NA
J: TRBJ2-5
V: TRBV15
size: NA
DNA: TGTGCCACCAGCAGTGAACGTTACGGGCGCAGGGAGACCCAGTACTTC
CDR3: CATSSERYGRRETQYF

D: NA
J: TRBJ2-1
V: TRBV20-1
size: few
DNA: TGCAGTGCCTCGGCCAATGAGCAGTTCTTC
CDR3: CSASANEQFF

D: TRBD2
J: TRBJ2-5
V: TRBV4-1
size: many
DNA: TGCGCCAGCAGCCAAGATATTAGCGGGGGGGTATTAGAGACCCAGTACTTC
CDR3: CASSQDISGGVLETQYF

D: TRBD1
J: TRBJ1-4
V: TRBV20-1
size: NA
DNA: TGCAGTGCTCCGGACAGGGTGGATGAAAAACTGTTTTTT
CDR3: CSAPDRVDEKLFF

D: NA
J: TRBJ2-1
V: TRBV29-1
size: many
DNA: TGCAGCGTTACGGGACTCGATGAGCAGTTCTTC
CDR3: CSVTGLDEQFF

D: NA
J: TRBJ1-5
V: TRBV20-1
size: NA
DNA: TGCAGTAGGGGGGGAGGCAATCAGCCCCAGCATTTT
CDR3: CSRGGGNQPQHF

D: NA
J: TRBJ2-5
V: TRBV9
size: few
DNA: TGTGCCAGCAGTTCCTATGGGGGTCTGAAAGGAGAGACCCAGTACTTC
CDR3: CASSSYGGLKGETQYF

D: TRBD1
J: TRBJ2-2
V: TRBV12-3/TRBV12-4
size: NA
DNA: TGTGCCAGCAGTTTGGGACAGGGGAACGATGAGCTTGTCAGACTAGGGGAGCTGTTTTTT
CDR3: CASSLGQGNDELVRLGELFF

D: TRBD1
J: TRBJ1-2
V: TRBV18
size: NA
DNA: TGTGCCAGCTCGCCGGGTGAGCGACAGGGGCGTTTTGGCTACACCTTC
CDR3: CASSPGERQGRFGYTF

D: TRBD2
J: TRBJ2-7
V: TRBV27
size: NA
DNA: TGTGCCAGCAGTCTTCGGTGGGGGGGACCGAGCTACGAGCAGTACTTC
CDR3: CASSLRWGGPSYEQYF

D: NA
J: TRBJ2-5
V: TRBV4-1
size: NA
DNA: TGCGCCAGCAGCCAAGTATCGGCTATCAGGGCAGAGACCCAGTACTTC
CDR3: CASSQVSAIRAETQYF

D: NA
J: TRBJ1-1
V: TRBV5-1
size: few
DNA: TGCGCCAGCAGTTTAGGTTCGTGGGAAACTGAAGCTTTCTTT
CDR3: CASSLGSWETEAFF

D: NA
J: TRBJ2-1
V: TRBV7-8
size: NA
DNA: TGTGCCAGCAGCTTAGCGCGGTGGGACACCACAGTCCGGGGGGACAATGAGCAGTTCTTC
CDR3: CASSLARWDTTVRGDNEQFF

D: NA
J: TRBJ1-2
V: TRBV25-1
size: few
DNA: TGTGCCAGCAGTGAAGGGGTGACACCCAGTGATGGCTACACCTTC
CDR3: CASSEGVTPSDGYTF

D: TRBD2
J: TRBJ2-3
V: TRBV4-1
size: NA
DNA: TGCGCCAGCAGCCATCTCTCTCTCGTCCCTAGCGGGGGTAGAACAGATACGCAGTATTTT
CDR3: CASSHLSLVPSGGRTDTQYF

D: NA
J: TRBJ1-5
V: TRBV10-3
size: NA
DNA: TGTGCCATCAGTGACGGGGGCACTCATCAGCCCCAGCATTTT
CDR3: CAISDGGTHQPQHF

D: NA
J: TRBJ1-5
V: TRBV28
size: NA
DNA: TGTGCCAGCAGGGCAGGTGGGGGCAATCAGCCCCAGCATTTT
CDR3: CASRAGGGNQPQHF

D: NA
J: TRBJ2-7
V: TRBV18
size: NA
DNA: TGTGCCAGCTCAGAAGGGAGCCTCTACGAGCAGTACTTC
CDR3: CASSEGSLYEQYF

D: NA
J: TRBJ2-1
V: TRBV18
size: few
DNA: TGTGCCAGCTCACGCAGGGGGGATGAGCAGTTCTTC
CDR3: CASSRRGDEQFF

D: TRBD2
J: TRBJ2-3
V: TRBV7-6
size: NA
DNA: TGTGCCAGCAGCCATGCGACTAGCGGTAGCACAGATACGCGGTATTTT
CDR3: CASSHATSGSTDTRYF

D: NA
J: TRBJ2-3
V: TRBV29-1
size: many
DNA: TGCAGCGTTGATGAGGGGTTAGATACGCAGTATTTT
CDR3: CSVDEGLDTQYF

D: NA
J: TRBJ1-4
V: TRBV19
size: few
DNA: TGTGCCAGTAGGACTAAAGCAACTAATGAAAAACTGTTTTTT
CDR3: CASRTKATNEKLFF

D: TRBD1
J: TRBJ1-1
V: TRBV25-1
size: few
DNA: TGTGCCAGCGGCCTACTAGGGACAGGGGTGGGCACTGAAGCTTTCTTT
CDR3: CASGLLGTGVGTEAFF